This record covers a single T cell receptor (beta chain). These data are taken from a study of T cell responses to AZD1222 COVID-19 vaccine. Data came from immunoSEQ multiplex PCR; TCRdb stores just in-frame clones and leaves some out. The table includes over 75,000 clones, 80% to 90% detected once. This CDR3 has 14 residues. V lost 4 bases, J lost 1 base, and 10 bases lay in between. From germline, CDR1 is SGHTA and CDR2 FQGTGA. This chain joins TRBV7-3 and TRBJ1-1; D not certain. This receptor was identified in an adult who received the AZD1222 COVID-19 vaccine. Here the sequenced sample was peripheral blood, taken 28 days after the second AZD1222 dose. The CDR3 nucleotides are TGTGCCAGCAGCTCCCAACCAGGGAACACTGAAGCTTTCTTT. Its translation: CASSSQPGNTEAFF.